What follows are 16 T cell receptor beta chains derived from one specimen sequenced in a study of pediatric ulcerative colitis. Measured with immunoSEQ multiplex PCR; TCRdb has only the in-frame clones, and not every one. This sample has 30,000 or so clones, with roughly 81% found just once. The rectum was sampled with one to two pinch biopsies at colonoscopy. Material for sequencing was gut tissue. These receptor sequences come from a boy under 18 with mild ulcerative colitis.

This rearrangement joins TRBV5-4 to TRBJ1-1, with 7 bases lining up with TRBD1. Germline V CDR1 and CDR2: SGHNT, YYREEE (reference sequence). The V and J ends lost 7 bases and 1 base, in that order; junction bases with no gene match: 4. The CDR3 has 13 residues. The CDR3 loop is CASSGGSNTEAFF. In nucleotides, the CDR3 is TGTGCCAGCTCAGGGGGATCGAACACTGAAGCTTTCTTT. The whole variable domain, remainder taken from reference TRBV5-4 and TRBJ1-1, is ETGVTQSPTHLIKTRGQQVTLRCSSQSGHNTVSWYQQALGQGPQFIFQYYREEENGRGNFPPRFSGLQFPNYSSELNVNALELDDSALYLCASSGGSNTEAFFGQGTRLTVV.

Only a few counts were recorded for this clone. This chain uses TRBV6-5 with TRBJ1-6, with TRBD1 identical over 8 bases. The germline V gene has CDR1 MNHEY and CDR2 SVGAGI. This CDR3 region has 15 residues. The V gene end was trimmed by 7 bases and the J gene end by 7 bases; junction bases not matched to a gene: 9. The CDR3 DNA is TGTGCCAGCACCCTCCGCGACAGGGGAAATTCACCCCTCCACTTT. Translated, it gives CASTLRDRGNSPLHF.

The V call is TRBV7-9, the J call TRBJ1-4; D gene ambiguous. CDR3 size: 14 residues. Trimming left V 5 bases short and J 7 bases short, with 14 bases between. Germline V gene lookup returns CDR1 SEHNR and CDR2 FQNEAQ (reference sequence). The CDR3 DNA sequence: TGTGCCAGCAGCGCAGGAATCTATGGTGAAAAACTGTTTTTT. Its protein is CASSAGIYGEKLFF. Drawing the rest from reference TRBV7-9 and TRBJ1-4, the complete variable domain is DTGVSQNPRHKITKRGQNVTFRCDPISEHNRLYWYRQTLGQGPEFLTYFQNEAQLEKSRLLSDRFSAERPKGSFSTLEIQRTEQGDSAMYLCASSAGIYGEKLFFGSGTQLSVL.

The rearrangement joins TRBV7-2 to TRBJ2-7; TRBD2 is a possible D gene (6 bases). Germline CDR1 and CDR2: SGHTA and FQGNSA. V lost 3 bases and J lost 0, with 9 bases in between. CDR3 size: 14 residues. The CDR3 loop reads CASSFQTSSYEQYF. The CDR3 nucleotides read TGTGCCAGCAGCTTCCAGACTAGCTCCTACGAGCAGTACTTC.

V gene TRBV19 combines with J gene TRBJ2-7; possibly TRBD2 for D (5 bases). The CDR3 has 14 amino acids. V lost 2 bases, J lost 2 bases, and 10 bases lay in between. In germline, CDR1 is LNHDA, CDR2 SQIVND (reference sequence). The CDR3 sequence is CASSITGIPYEQYF. DNA for the CDR3: TGTGCCAGTAGTATAACGGGGATCCCCTACGAGCAGTACTTC.

This clone was counted a few times. CDR3: CASSYSTGLNTEAFF. The DNA for the CDR3 is TGTGCCAGCAGTTACTCGACAGGCCTGAACACTGAAGCTTTCTTT. The chain recombines TRBV6-5 with TRBJ1-1, with D possibly TRBD1 on 6 matching bases. Germline CDR1 MNHEY, CDR2 SVGAGI. This CDR3 spans 15 amino acids. The germline V and J ends were trimmed by 0 bases and 0 bases, with 8 bases remaining between them.

The chain employs TRBV2 and TRBJ2-1; D unresolved. CDR1 is SNHLY and CDR2 is FYNNEI in the germline V gene. This CDR3 is built from 12 residues. V was clipped by 7 bases and J by 6 bases, with 10 bases between them. This chain's CDR3 is CASIVLGNEQFF. DNA of the CDR3: TGTGCCAGCATAGTACTCGGCAATGAGCAGTTCTTC.

This rearrangement joins TRBV5-1 to TRBJ1-2, with TRBD1 as a possible D gene (6 bases). This CDR3 is 14 amino acids long. Germline loops: CDR1 SGHRS, CDR2 YFSETQ. Trimming removed 0 bases at V and 6 bases at J, with 12 bases between. Here the CDR3 DNA reads TGCGCCAGCAGCTTGGAACGGGGGGCGCATGGCTACACCTTC. Its protein product is CASSLERGAHGYTF.

The gene calls are TRBV4-1 and TRBJ2-7, with 7 bases fitting TRBD1. There are 15 residues in the CDR3. CDR1 is MGHRA and CDR2 is YSYEKL in the germline V gene. Unmatched junction bases numbered 7, after V lost 5 bases and J lost 0 bases. CDR3 sequence (DNA): TGCGCCAGCAGCAAATTCGACAGGGTCTCCTACGAGCAGTACTTC. The encoded protein is CASSKFDRVSYEQYF.

The J gene is TRBJ1-2, the V gene TRBV5-1; 8 nucleotides agree with TRBD1. Germline V gene sequence: CDR1 SGHRS, CDR2 YFSETQ. The CDR3 is made up of 17 amino acids. Trimming at V came to 5 bases and at J to 2 bases, leaving 14 bases not matched to a gene. CDR3 nucleotides: TGCGCCAGCAGAGGGTCAGGGGGCAAAAGTCTCAACTATGGCTACACCTTC. Its translation is CASRGSGGKSLNYGYTF. Full variable domain (outside the CDR3, taken from reference TRBV5-1 and TRBJ1-2): KAGVTQTPRYLIKTRGQQVTLSCSPISGHRSVSWYQQTPGQGLQFLFEYFSETQRNKGNFPGRFSGRQFSNSRSEMNVSTLELGDSALYLCASRGSGGKSLNYGYTFGSGTRLTVV.

This chain connects TRBV5-1 to TRBJ2-5; D ambiguous. The CDR3 consists of 14 residues. Germline values: CDR1 SGHRS, CDR2 YFSETQ. V dropped 1 base and J dropped 1 base, with 8 bases sitting between them. CDR3 nucleotides: TGCGCCAGCAGCTTGAAGGCCATCCAAGAGACCCAGTACTTC. Translation gives CASSLKAIQETQYF.

The chain carries TRBV11-3 and TRBJ2-1; D possibly matches TRBD1 or TRBD2 (6 bases each). The CDR3 is made up of 17 amino acids. V was clipped by 3 bases and J by 9 bases, with 24 bases between them. Germline CDR1 SGHNT, CDR2 YENEEA. For the CDR3, the DNA is TGTGCCAGCAGCTTCCCCCTTCTGGGGGGCCTGGGAAGTGAGCAGTTCTTC. It is translated as CASSFPLLGGLGSEQFF.

The chain recombines TRBV5-1 with TRBJ2-3; D is undetermined. V was clipped by 3 bases and J by 0 bases, with 2 bases between them. The V gene's germline CDR1 is SGHRS and CDR2 YFSETQ. The CDR3 runs 12 residues. CDR3 region: CASSWSTDTQYF. The CDR3 nucleotides are TGCGCCAGCAGCTGGAGCACAGATACGCAGTATTTT.

This clone was seen only a few times. V is TRBV29-1 and J is TRBJ1-2; TRBD1 might be the D (6 bases). Germline V lookup: CDR1 SQVTM, CDR2 ANQGSEA. Deletions cut 7 bases from V and 2 bases from J, with 14 bases between. The CDR3 runs 13 residues. The CDR3 loop is CSAYYQGNYGYTF. CDR3 DNA: TGCAGCGCATATTACCAGGGGAACTATGGCTACACCTTC.

Notes on this clone: A junction end diverges from the germline sequence, so it may reflect a read error. The chain is built from TRBV5-1 and TRBJ1-3; D perhaps matches TRBD1 (6 bases). The CDR3 runs 15 residues. Germline CDR1 is SGHRS and CDR2 is YFSETQ. In DNA, the CDR3 is TGCGCCAGCAGCGATACAGGGAGATTTGGACACACCATATATTTT. It codes for CASSDTGRFGHTIYF. Combining the CDR3 with reference TRBV5-1 and TRBJ1-3 gives the whole variable domain KAGVTQTPRYLIKTRGQQVTLSCSPISGHRSVSWYQQTPGQGLQFLFEYFSETQRNKGNFPGRFSGRQFSNSRSEMNVSTLELGDSALYLCASSDTGRFGHTIYFGEGSWLTVV.

The chain joins TRBV19 to TRBJ1-5, with D perhaps TRBD1 (5 bases). CDR1 LNHDA and CDR2 SQIVND come from the germline V gene (reference sequence). CDR3 length: 14 residues. V dropped 4 bases and J dropped 0 bases, with 7 bases sitting between them. This chain's CDR3 is CASSRGISNQPQHF. The CDR3 DNA is TGTGCCAGTAGTAGGGGGATTAGCAATCAGCCCCAGCATTTT. Full variable domain (missing parts from reference TRBV19 and TRBJ1-5): DGGITQSPKYLFRKEGQNVTLSCEQNLNHDAMYWYRQDPGQGLRLIYYSQIVNDFQKGDIAEGYSVSREKKESFPLTVTSAQKNPTAFYLCASSRGISNQPQHFGDGTRLSIL.